Listed below are T cell receptor beta chains from one sample, sequenced in a study of shared clonotypes between healthy human individuals. The method was immunoSEQ multiplex PCR; TCRdb's version includes in-frame clones alone and lacks a portion of them. The sample contains around 990,000 clones, approximately 80% of which appear only once. The sample comprised memory CD4+ T cells from PBMCs. The receptor set was obtained from a man aged 18 to 35 in good health. Some clones in this sample may be carry-over from other donors' samples. Both conserved end residues are part of each CDR3. Each record gives: D gene, J gene, V gene, CDR3 length, clone size, CDR3 DNA, CDR3 protein. The D gene is left open where the match is weak. Rows give clone size only sometimes, using once, few, many, or a class for an expanded clone.

NA	TRBJ1-2	TRBV12-2	16	few	TGTGCAAGTCGCCCCACGGTCGGGAAGGGTGTATATGGCTACACCTTC	CASRPTVGKGVYGYTF
NA	TRBJ2-5	TRBV27	13	few	TGTGCCACTAGACAGGAAAACCAAGAGACCCAGTACTTC	CATRQENQETQYF
NA	TRBJ2-3	TRBV7-2	12	NA	TGTGCCAGCAGCCCTTTCCCAGATACGCAGTATTTT	CASSPFPDTQYF
TRBD2	TRBJ2-1	TRBV25-1	16	NA	TGTGCCAGCAGTGAAGGCGGGTCTAGCGGATACAATGAGCAGTTCTTC	CASSEGGSSGYNEQFF
NA	TRBJ2-2	TRBV27	16	NA	TGTGCCAGCACGGCAAGTCACAGGGTATACACCGGGGAGCTGTTTTTT	CASTASHRVYTGELFF
NA	TRBJ2-1	TRBV27	17	many	TGTGCCAGCAGCACAAAGGTAGGGCGCCGTACCTACAATGAGCAGTTCTTC	CASSTKVGRRTYNEQFF
NA	TRBJ1-5	TRBV2	11	NA	TGTGCCAGCAGGAGGGGGGTGCCCCAGCATTTT	CASRRGVPQHF
NA	TRBJ2-3	TRBV9	18	NA	TGTGCCAGCAGCCAAACTCCGGCCAGCGGCCTCCTTTGGGTGACGCAGTATTTT	CASSQTPASGLLWVTQYF
NA	TRBJ2-7	TRBV28	14	NA	TGTGCCAGCAGTGGACTCCGGCCCGGCTACGAGCAGTACTTC	CASSGLRPGYEQYF
NA	TRBJ2-1	TRBV27	15	NA	TGTGCCAGCAGTTTAATAGGGCTCGAGTCATCGGGGCAGTTCTTC	CASSLIGLESSGQFF